This TCR beta chain emerged from a study of radiation and T cells in renal cell carcinoma. From germline, CDR1 is SGHRS and CDR2 YFSETQ. The V gene end was trimmed by 4 bases and the J gene end by 5 bases; junction bases not matched to a gene: 12. This CDR3 contains 16 residues. Time point given: blood 2 weeks post-SBRT. Regarding treatment: 15 Gy SBRT to primary tumor, nephrectomy 4 weeks later. Profiling relied on immunoSEQ multiplex PCR, and the TCRdb table lists in-frame clones only, not all of them. The table has 100,000 to 150,000 clones, 81% seen once. The specimen was blood, collected from a patient whose treatment included radiotherapy and nephrectomy. The chain couples TRBV5-1 to TRBJ2-5; 9 nucleotides align to TRBD1. This clonotype was obtained from a man aged 45 to 65 with renal cell carcinoma. As DNA, the CDR3 is TGCGCCAGCAGCCCCGGCACAGGGGGCGATTCGGAGACCCAGTACTTC. It specifies CASSPGTGGDSETQYF.